The source of this T cell receptor beta chain is a study of cytomegalovirus exposure and HLA in healthy donors (dated by TCRdb to 2016 to 2017). For the study in its entirety: In an earlier analysis of fewer than 750 of the donors, 250 to 300 Gb of sequence data and 90 million to 120 million unique TCR beta sequences from approximately 180 million T cells were reported. An early release that covered about 600 HLA-typed donors contained about 300 gigabases of sequencing data and about 93 million unique TCR sequences. Typing coverage differed by locus: A, B, C, DRB1 and DQB1 were typed in roughly 620-630 donors, DQA1 in approximately 520, DPA1 in some 570, and DPB1 in 472. The study aimed to test whether signatures of past pathogen exposure could be identified by cataloging public T cell receptors. Rather than drawing on any new phenotypic data, the later analysis identified candidate immune exposures from TCR beta sequences and the way those sequences occurred across donors. To study patterns of TCR occurrence, a later analysis re-analyzed previously published TCR beta repertoires from 666 donors and added high-resolution HLA genotyping. Donor age, sex, ethnicity and CMV serostatus were compiled together with the repertoire data. A separate validation cohort of approximately 130 different subjects was used in addition to the roughly 670-subject first cohort. An earlier analysis of 587 of the donors used high-throughput TCR beta sequencing to judge whether each TCR beta V gene segment behaved as functional or pseudogenic. A few DR-DQ haplotypes were treated as single units for association and clustering because of strong linkage in the cohort. Among some 410 genotyped donors of the cohort, an average of approximately 240,000 unique TCR beta nucleotide sequences was sequenced per donor, of which 15% to 20% were non-productive. Both class I and class II loci were covered by HLA typing, at four-digit resolution. Among the roughly 400 genotyped donors, around 81% belonged to the genetic ancestry cluster associated with self-reported Caucasian donors. The study profiled the T cell repertoires of hundreds of subjects by immunosequencing and related them to cytomegalovirus serostatus. Every discovery cohort repertoire had been produced on one sequencing platform. A later genetic analysis used genome-wide SNP genotypes for about 65% of the roughly 670 donors, treating that subset as a discovery cohort. The study combined high-throughput TCR immunosequencing, statistical association of individual TCRs with disease status, and machine learning to predict cytomegalovirus infection status.

Here is what the overall study found, with its caveats: Cytomegalovirus status was reported to be diagnosed by the classifier with high specificity and sensitivity in both the original and validation cohorts. A later analysis reported that several top co-occurrence clusters appeared linked to parvovirus B19, influenza, CMV and Epstein-Barr virus. In a later analysis, TCR association rates were found to vary across HLA loci, with the most associated TCRs seen for DRB1 alleles and the fewest for HLA-C alleles. In a later analysis, HLA-associated TCR beta chains showed more clonal expansion and lower generation probabilities than non-associated chains that were equally common. According to a later analysis, most CMV-associated TCR beta chains appeared to be HLA-restricted, and the HLA associations seemed to be driven largely by CMV exposure. The only immune exposure information available for the cohort was CMV serostatus. A further reported finding was that TCR beta sequences accurately predicted the HLA-A and HLA-B alleles for most subjects in the first cohort. The authors suggested that the approach could potentially be extended to other disease states and immunological phenotypes. Roughly uniform sequencing depth across donors was assumed in presence/absence analyses, although this assumption may not hold. In this cohort, only TCR beta chains were sequenced, and detectable features were limited by the absence of alpha or paired-chain data. The study gave a list of about 160 TCR beta chains associated with cytomegalovirus. The 87-base-pair reads could not distinguish some IMGT-functional V segments, including TRBV6-2 and TRBV6-3, so those segments were excluded. V-gene and J-gene trimming of TCR beta chains was associated with a missense DCLRE1C variant in a later genetic analysis, and the association was replicated in an independent cohort. Assigning TCR associations to individual alleles was difficult when HLA alleles, especially DR and DQ, strongly co-occurred. In vitro tests confirmed that a few of the cytomegalovirus-associated TCR beta chains recognize cytomegalovirus antigens. Because counts were too low, seventeen rarely observed V segments, including chromosome 9 orphons, were left out of the earlier analysis of some 600 of the donors. Broadly in line with IMGT annotations, most TCR beta V segments showed up in productive rearrangements about 87% or about 30% of the time in an earlier analysis of approximately 600 of the donors. Specific HLA alleles were associated with more than 15,000 TCR beta sequences at a false discovery rate of 0.05 in a later analysis. Most TCR sequences were observed very rarely across donors, whereas some public TCRs were present in many individuals. Linkage disequilibrium might explain the correlated functional status among segregating V segments, but an unknown experimental factor could not be ruled out. According to a later genetic analysis, donors in an Asian-associated ancestry cluster had fewer N-insertions in productive TCRs than the roughly 700-donor mean. Because HLA typing was unavailable for some donors at each locus, only the typed subset was used in association tests. A cluster of highly shared sequence variants was judged likely to be a technical artifact of the sequencing pipeline.

In the case of this clone: Its recognized antigen is unknown. No base quality values were provided; no much bigger clone lies one nucleotide off.

Per the germline V gene, SQVTM is the CDR1 and ANQGSEA is the CDR2. Reading from cysteine to phenylalanine, the CDR3 counts 11 amino acids. Just the 33-base CDR3 DNA is kept, in frame starting at base 1. Between the V and J ends, shortened by 4 bases and 9 bases respectively, the junction contains 13 bases. In total, 600 or so healthy bone marrow donors made up the cohort. All cohort members were sampled while nominally healthy, although unrecorded immune exposures were likely present. The donor was CMV seropositive and belonged to the group of 250 to 350 seropositive cohort members. A peripheral blood sample was collected from each donor, and TCR beta sequencing was performed on peripheral blood mononuclear cells. The Qiagen DNeasy Blood Extraction Kit was used to extract genomic DNA from the blood cell samples. Library prep was done by the immunoSEQ multiplex PCR assay. The multiplex PCR relied on a mix of 60 forward primers for TCR Vbeta segments and 13 reverse primers for TCR Jbeta segments. Amplification of the CDR3 region of rearranged TCR beta genes was performed with a multiplex PCR assay on genomic DNA. Amplified TCR beta libraries were sequenced as 87-base-pair reads on the Illumina HiSeq System. Processing in the source paper ran as follows. Across the roughly 670 repertoires, a later analysis counted some 80 million unique TCR beta chains, roughly 11 million of which were shared by at least two donors. Raw reads were error-corrected and collapsed into unique sequences by a nearest-neighbor algorithm in which closely related sequences were merged to remove PCR and sequencing errors. V, D and J gene segments were assigned by aligning CDR3 sequences to IMGT reference sequences. Each retained sequence needed at least a six-nucleotide match to both a V gene segment and a J gene segment. A rearrangement counted as productive if the CDR3 had no stop codons and remained in frame with V and J, and every other rearrangement counted as non-productive. Following IMGT convention, CDR3 was defined as the stretch from the second conserved V-encoded cysteine to the conserved J-encoded phenylalanine. The earlier analysis of more than 450 of the donors excluded sequences that lacked an unambiguous match to a single V gene segment. In an earlier analysis of more than 500 of the donors, a V segment was called functional when productive rearrangements were above 56.7%, and segregating when the standard deviation between donors exceeded 5%. A statistical classification framework was built to diagnose cytomegalovirus status from the catalog of TCR beta chain sequences. In a later analysis, TCR nucleotide sequences were compared against IMGT/GENE-DB human TR gene sequences so that V and J genes could be assigned. In a later analysis, CDR3 sequences and most-parsimonious VDJ recombination scenarios were assigned using the TCRdist pipeline. In a later analysis, every TCR beta chain was defined by the combination of its CDR3 amino acid sequence and its V-gene family, and reads without a unique V-gene family were dropped. As a way to deal with suspected cross-contamination and a sequencing artifact, a later analysis dropped roughly 620 nucleotide sequences that were highly shared and had low generation probability. A later analysis calculated a clonal expansion index for each public chain from normalized within-repertoire ranks of inferred template counts. A later analysis computed generation probabilities with a VDJ recombination model fitted to out-of-frame rearrangements, and checked the results against IGoR. A later analysis scored TCR-TCR, TCR-HLA and TCR-CMV co-occurrence with hypergeometric tests, applying a repertoire-size bias correction to TCR pairs. A later analysis estimated false discovery rates by permuting HLA or CMV assignments 20 times. In a later analysis, co-occurring TCRs were grouped using DBSCAN, with TCRdist sequence similarity added in when clustering inside HLA-allele-positive subsets. Repertoires with fewer than 30,000 or more than 120,000 public chains were left out of co-occurrence clustering, as were several repertoires with anomalous nucleotide sharing. The clones in this table, taken by TCRdb from immuneACCESS, are in-frame only. Not every clone is retained; where verified, under half of the shortfall comes from an unresolved V gene, and the cause of the rest is unknown. D and trimming were read from the DNA, whereas the V and J calls and clone size are those reported in that table. This sample gives approximately 120,000 clones in total; 74% of them show up just once. 4% to 4.5% of the sample is taken by the ten largest.

What was sequenced was PBMCs. This TCR was recovered from a woman in her forties or fifties in good health and CMV-seropositive. The rearrangement joined TRBV29-1 to TRBJ2-7; the D gene cannot be resolved reliably. CDR3 loop: CSVAQALGQYF. The DNA reads as follows: TGCAGCGTTGCGCAGGCCCTGGGGCAGTACTTC.